This entry lists 21 T cell receptor beta chains sequenced from one sample in a study of blood T cells in healthy people across ages. PCR was performed a second time for roughly 6 to 12 cycles using a sample-barcoded 5' primer and a J-beta primer mix. TCRdb reprocessed the 5' RACE reads via MiXCR and lists one record per CDR3 protein. The sample contains about 580,000 distinct CDR3 sequences, roughly 48% of which appear only once. The sample comprised blood. These receptors all come from a man older than 75 in good health.

DNA for the CDR3: TGTGCCAGCAGCTTGGGGGTGGCGGGAGCTCCCACAGATACGCAGTATTTT. This sequence encodes CASSLGVAGAPTDTQYF. The chain carries TRBV11-2 and TRBJ2-3; TRBD2 aligns across 7 bases. The junction had 11 bases not matched to a gene; V was cut back by 3 bases and J by 2 bases. The CDR3 sequence is 17 residues long. CDR1 is SGHAT, CDR2 FQNNGV, per germline. Together with reference TRBV11-2 and TRBJ2-3, the CDR3 gives the full variable domain: EAGVAQSPRYKIIEKRQSVAFWCNPISGHATLYWYQQILGQGPKLLIQFQNNGVVDDSQLPKDRFSAERLKGVDSTLKIQPAKLEDSAVYLCASSLGVAGAPTDTQYFGPGTRLTVL.

The chain uses TRBV2 and TRBJ2-2; 7 positions agree with TRBD1. J was trimmed by 4 bases and V by 2 bases; bases with no gene match: 4. The V gene's germline CDR1 is SNHLY and CDR2 FYNNEI. The CDR3 totals 15 residues. CDR3 in DNA: TGTGCCAGCAGTGAAACAGGGGTTCGCACCGGGGAGCTGTTTTTT. Translated: CASSETGVRTGELFF.

This chain links TRBV4-3 with TRBJ1-6; D is uncertain. The V gene lost 0 bases and the J gene lost 10 bases, with 16 bases spanning the gap. The CDR3 extends over 16 amino acids. Germline V CDR1 and CDR2: LGHNA, YSLEER. The CDR3 reads CASSQDARGVGSPLHF. CDR3 DNA sequence: TGCGCCAGCAGCCAAGATGCCCGAGGAGTTGGATCACCCCTCCACTTT.

This chain connects TRBV7-3 to TRBJ2-3, with a tentative D call TRBD2 (5 bases). V was trimmed by 1 base and J by 6 bases, leaving 11 bases between them. CDR3 length: 14 amino acids. Germline lookup yields CDR1 SGHTA and CDR2 FQGTGA. Here the CDR3 DNA reads TGTGCCAGCAGCTTAAGGTCTGGGGAGGATACGCAGTATTTT. This encodes CASSLRSGEDTQYF.

V usage is TRBV7-8 and J usage is TRBJ2-5, with D perhaps being TRBD1 or TRBD2 (6 bases each). The length of the CDR3 is 16 residues. Germline CDR1 and CDR2: SGHVS and FQNEAQ. Trimming took 0 bases from V and 11 from J, leaving 22 bases between them. In DNA form, the CDR3 reads TGTGCCAGCAGCTTAGCGCGCACAGGGAGGCACAATGAGCAGTACTTC. Translation: CASSLARTGRHNEQYF. Full variable domain (outside the CDR3, taken from reference TRBV7-8 and TRBJ2-5): GAGVSQSPRYKVAKRGQDVALRCDPISGHVSLFWYQQALGQGPEFLTYFQNEAQLDKSGLPSDRFFAERPEGSVSTLKIQRTQQEDSAVYLCASSLARTGRHNEQYFGPGTRLLVL.

In its sample, this clonotype was seen a few times. The gene calls are TRBV9 and TRBJ2-1, with TRBD1 identical over 8 bases. The ends lost 3 bases at V and 7 bases at J; junction bases unmatched: 9. The V gene's germline CDR1 is SGDLS and CDR2 YYNGEE. This CDR3 has 15 residues. CDR3 nucleotide sequence: TGTGCCAGCAGCGATCAGGGGGCATCGTGGAATGAGCAGTTCTTC. Its translation is CASSDQGASWNEQFF.

With respect to this clonotype: It may be a read error: a sequence one base away is much more abundant. The chain joins TRBV7-9 to TRBJ2-7; D ambiguous. This CDR3 is built from 12 residues. Looked up from germline, CDR1 is SEHNR and CDR2 is FQNEAQ (reference sequence). V shed 7 bases and J shed 2 bases, with 9 bases lying between them. The CDR3 sequence: CASTIGTYEQYF. The DNA for the CDR3 is TGTGCCAGCACCATAGGCACCTACGAGCAGTACTTC. The variable domain in full, completed from reference TRBV7-9 and TRBJ2-7, reads DTGVSQNPRHKITKRGQNVTFRCDPISEHNRLYWYRQTLGQGPEFLTYFQNEAQLEKSRLLSDRFSAERPKGSFSTLEIQRTEQGDSAMYLCASTIGTYEQYFGPGTRLTVT.

This clonotype was counted a few times. The chain couples TRBV7-2 to TRBJ2-5; 13 bases agree with TRBD2. J was trimmed by 2 bases and V by 5 bases; bases with no gene match: 5. CDR3 length: 16 amino acids. CDR1 and CDR2 (germline): SGHTA, FQGNSA. The CDR3 loop reads CASSRMGLAGQETQYF. The CDR3 coding sequence is TGTGCCAGCAGCCGAATGGGACTAGCGGGGCAAGAGACCCAGTACTTC.

The chain couples TRBV11-2 to TRBJ2-7; 9 bases line up with TRBD2. The germline gives CDR1 SGHAT, CDR2 FQNNGV. The CDR3 length is 15 residues. The V segment lost 5 bases and the J segment 12 bases; nucleotides outside the gene matches: 17. CDR3 amino acids: CASSPRGGVVETRYF. Here the CDR3 DNA reads TGTGCCAGCAGCCCGCGCGGGGGGGTGGTAGAGACCCGGTACTTC.

This clonotype was detected only a few times. CDR3 in amino acids: CSAGTRGNSNQPQHF. The CDR3, as DNA: TGCAGTGCCGGTACCAGGGGGAATAGCAATCAGCCCCAGCATTTT. The V gene is TRBV20-1, the J gene TRBJ1-5; 7 bases align to TRBD1. The germline CDR1 and CDR2 sequences are DFQATT and SNEGSKA (reference sequence). The CDR3 consists of 15 residues. The junction had 8 bases not matched to a gene; V was cut back by 6 bases and J by 0 bases.

This clonotype was seen a handful of times. This chain links TRBV3-1 with TRBJ2-5; D tentatively fits TRBD1 or TRBD2 (5 bases each). Germline lookup yields CDR1 LGHDT and CDR2 YNNKEL (reference sequence). The CDR3 has 14 amino acids. The V and J ends lost 3 bases and 4 bases respectively, with 12 bases between them. The CDR3: CASSQRGTGETQYF. CDR3 nucleotides: TGTGCCAGCAGCCAGAGGGGTACGGGAGAGACCCAGTACTTC.

The rearrangement links TRBV9 to TRBJ2-1, with 7 positions matching TRBD2. Germline V gives CDR1 SGDLS, CDR2 YYNGEE. The V segment lost 4 bases and the J segment 1 base; nucleotides outside the gene matches: 5. The CDR3 contains 15 residues. Here the CDR3 DNA reads TGTGCCAGCAGCCTGGGGACTAATTCCTACAATGAGCAGTTCTTC. This gives the protein CASSLGTNSYNEQFF. Drawing the rest from reference TRBV9 and TRBJ2-1, the complete variable domain is DSGVTQTPKHLITATGQRVTLRCSPRSGDLSVYWYQQSLDQGLQFLIQYYNGEERAKGNILERFSAQQFPDLHSELNLSSLELGDSALYFCASSLGTNSYNEQFFGPGTRLTVL.

This clonotype was seen just once. The rearrangement uses TRBV2 and TRBJ2-2, with D perhaps TRBD1 (5 bases). V was shortened by 7 bases and J by 1 base, with 10 bases between the two germline ends. The CDR3 sequence is 14 residues long. Germline assignment: CDR1 SNHLY and CDR2 FYNNEI. CDR3 DNA sequence: TGTGCCAGCATCACACAGGAGAACACCGGGGAGCTGTTTTTT. Translating gives CASITQENTGELFF. Based on the CDR3 plus reference TRBV2 and TRBJ2-2, the full variable domain is EPEVTQTPSHQVTQMGQEVILRCVPISNHLYFYWYRQILGQKVEFLVSFYNNEISEKSEIFDDQFSVERPDGSNFTLKIRSTKLEDSAMYFCASITQENTGELFFGEGSRLTVL.

This clonotype has a count of ten or more. The rearrangement joins TRBV6-6 to TRBJ1-5, with D tentatively TRBD1 (5 bases). This CDR3 comprises 13 residues. Trimming removed 7 bases from V and 5 bases from J, with 12 bases in between. Germline V gene data show CDR1 as MNHNY and CDR2 as SVGAGI (reference sequence). The CDR3 DNA sequence: TGTGCCAGCACAGGCAGGGAGGATCAGCCCCAGCATTTT. Its protein is CASTGREDQPQHF.

Note on this clonotype: This may stem from a read error, because a much larger clone lies one nucleotide away. The chain joins TRBV7-2 to TRBJ1-5; D call uncertain. Per the germline V gene, CDR1 is SGHTA and CDR2 is FQGNSA. V lost 6 bases and J lost 0, with 6 bases in between. The CDR3 loop spans 13 amino acids. CDR3: CASSSYSNQPQHF. The CDR3 DNA follows: TGTGCCAGCAGTTCCTATAGCAATCAGCCCCAGCATTTT.

This clonotype has just a few counts. The J gene is TRBJ2-1, the V gene TRBV4-3; 9 bases agree with TRBD1. V shed 3 bases, J shed 0 bases, and the junction held 9 bases outside the gene matches. This CDR3 contains 18 residues. CDR1 is LGHNA, CDR2 YSLEER, per germline. The CDR3 DNA reads TGCGCCAGCAGCCAGAATCAACAGGGGGCAGGCTCCTACAATGAGCAGTTCTTC. Amino acids: CASSQNQQGAGSYNEQFF.

The rearrangement joins TRBV7-2 to TRBJ1-2; a possible D gene is TRBD1 (6 bases). Germline CDR1 is SGHTA and CDR2 is FQGNSA. This CDR3 has 14 residues. With 5 bases removed from V and 4 bases from J, the gap between germline ends came to 14 bases. The CDR3 spells CASSPGTRIYGYTF. CDR3 sequence (DNA): TGTGCCAGCAGCCCCGGGACAAGGATCTATGGCTACACCTTC.

This chain links TRBV12-3 or TRBV12-4 with TRBJ2-1, with D hard to call. Trimming shortened V by 6 bases and J by 6 bases, and 12 bases separated the two germline ends. The CDR3 sequence is 13 residues long. CDR3 nucleotides: TGTGCCAGCAGCCACCCCATTTCCAATGAGCAGTTCTTC. Translated: CASSHPISNEQFF.

CDR3 bases: TGCAGTGCTAGAGATCCAGCGGGATGGGCAGATACGCAGTATTTT. This gives the protein CSARDPAGWADTQYF. J is TRBJ2-3 and V is TRBV20-1; 7 nucleotides align to TRBD2. The CDR3 has 15 residues. The trim removed 0 bases at V and 4 bases at J, leaving 7 bases unmatched. Germline CDR1 DFQATT, CDR2 SNEGSKA (reference sequence).

This clonotype showed up just a few times. The chain links TRBV6-4 to TRBJ2-1, with 10 bases fitting TRBD2. This CDR3 region has 15 residues. In germline, CDR1 is MRHNA, CDR2 SNTAGT. V dropped 5 bases and J dropped 7; count of bases not matched to a gene: 8. CDR3 bases: TGTGCCAGCAGTTCGGGGGAGCGGGAGGGGAATGAGCAGTTCTTC. This translates into CASSSGEREGNEQFF.

This clonotype was counted only a few times. This sequence joins TRBV7-9 and TRBJ2-1; possibly TRBD1 or TRBD2 for D (5 bases each). CDR1 SEHNR and CDR2 FQNEAQ come from the germline V gene (reference sequence). The CDR3 has 16 residues. V was clipped by 6 bases and J by 2 bases, with 17 bases between them. The CDR3 coding sequence is TGTGCCAGCAGACTTCCCCGGGACCGGCCCTACAATGAGCAGTTCTTC. Its translation: CASRLPRDRPYNEQFF.